A selection of T cell receptor beta chains follows, all from one sample in a study of OX40 agonist ivuxolimab in advanced cancers. TCRdb's table, derived via immunoSEQ multiplex PCR, lists solely in-frame clones and lacks some. The sample records fewer than 80,000 clones, 80% to 90% being singletons. The sample consisted of CD4+ or CD8+ T cells sorted from blood, taken in a trial of the OX40 agonist ivuxolimab. The receptors stem from an adult with an advanced solid tumor such as melanoma, head and neck, liver or kidney cancer. Both conserved end residues are part of each CDR3. D genes are given only for firm matches. The listing skips clone size in some rows; elsewhere it reads once, few, many or a size class.

>TRBD1|15|few|TRBV10-3|TRBJ2-1
TGTGCCATCAGTGACCCCACAGGGGGGCACAATGAGCAGTTCTTC
CAISDPTGGHNEQFF
>TRBD1|15|NA|TRBV4-3|TRBJ1-2
TGCGCCAGCAGCCAAAACAGGGGAACTAACTATGGCTACACCTTC
CASSQNRGTNYGYTF
>NA|14|NA|TRBV7-7|TRBJ1-2
TGTGCCAGCAGCGCCTATAGGACAGATTATGGCTACACCTTC
CASSAYRTDYGYTF
>NA|15|NA|TRBV19|TRBJ1-1
TGTGCCAGTAGTATAGTAGCGGGGGGACTGACTGAAGCTTTCTTT
CASSIVAGGLTEAFF
>TRBD2|16|NA|TRBV5-1|TRBJ2-3
TGCGCCAGCAGCTTGACTCCGGGACTAGCCACAGATACGCAGTATTTT
CASSLTPGLATDTQYF
>NA|15|NA|TRBV7-9|TRBJ2-4
TGTGCCAGCAGCTTAGCGGAAATAGCCAAAAACATTCAGTACTTC
CASSLAEIAKNIQYF
>TRBD1|14|NA|TRBV6-5|TRBJ1-2
TGTGCCAGCGAACAGACAGGGGGAAGAGACGGCTACACCTTC
CASEQTGGRDGYTF
>TRBD1|15|NA|TRBV6-5|TRBJ1-5
TGTGCCAGCAGGCCCGGGACAGGGAGAAATCAGCCCCAGCATTTT
CASRPGTGRNQPQHF
>NA|13|NA|TRBV27|TRBJ1-2
TGTGCCAGCAGTTTAGACCCTAACTATGGCTACACCTTC
CASSLDPNYGYTF
>TRBD1|15|once|TRBV6-5|TRBJ2-3
TGTGCCAGCAGTTCTCAGGGACAGGGCGCAGATACGCAGTATTTT
CASSSQGQGADTQYF
>TRBD1|15|once|TRBV6-1|TRBJ1-5
TGTGCCAGCAGTGAAACAGGGGCACGCAATCAGCCCCAGCATTTT
CASSETGARNQPQHF
>TRBD1|15|NA|TRBV9|TRBJ1-5
TGTGCCAGCAGCGTTGGACAGGGGCGAGATCAGCCCCAGCATTTT
CASSVGQGRDQPQHF
>NA|15|NA|TRBV5-8|TRBJ1-6
TGCGCCAGCAGCTTCCCCGGGGGGGCAGGGTCACCCCTCCACTTT
CASSFPGGAGSPLHF
>TRBD1|14|few|TRBV2|TRBJ1-6
TGTGCCAGCAGTGGGGACAGCTTGAATTCACCCCTCCACTTT
CASSGDSLNSPLHF
>TRBD1|16|NA|TRBV5-1|TRBJ2-1
TGCGCCAGCAGCTTGGATGGACAGGGGCCCTACAATGAGCAGTTCTTC
CASSLDGQGPYNEQFF
>NA|17|NA|TRBV5-1|TRBJ1-5
TGCGCCAGCAGCTTGCGGGCCCTTGACGGGAACAATCAGCCCCAGCATTTT
CASSLRALDGNNQPQHF
>NA|16|few|TRBV19|TRBJ1-5
TGTGCCAGTAGTCCCGGAACAGGGAATCGCAATCAGCCCCAGCATTTT
CASSPGTGNRNQPQHF
>NA|16|NA|TRBV6-1|TRBJ2-3
TGTGCCAGCAGTGAAGCGGGGACGGCCCTGAGGAACACGCAGTATTTT
CASSEAGTALRNTQYF
>TRBD2|17|NA|TRBV7-8|TRBJ2-3
TGTGCCAGCAGCCCCTCGGGAGGGAGCGGGAGATCAAATACGCAGTATTTT
CASSPSGGSGRSNTQYF
>NA|15|NA|TRBV7-9|TRBJ2-1
TGTGCCAGCAGCTTAGATAAAATAGTGCGGGACAGCCAGTTCTTC
CASSLDKIVRDSQFF
>NA|13|NA|TRBV29-1|TRBJ2-7
TGCAGCGTTGAGACGGGGAGCTCCTACGAGCAGTACTTC
CSVETGSSYEQYF
>NA|13|NA|TRBV18|TRBJ2-7
TGTGCCAGCTCACTGGACTGGGAGGACGAGCAGTACTTC
CASSLDWEDEQYF
>NA|13|NA|TRBV6-5|TRBJ1-3
TGTGCCAGCAGTCCAGGGACTGGAAACACCATATATTTT
CASSPGTGNTIYF
>TRBD1|18|NA|TRBV6-1|TRBJ1-5
TGTGCCATCAGTGAGCCCCAAGGACAGGGGGATAGCAATCAGCCCCAGCATTTT
CAISEPQGQGDSNQPQHF
>NA|15|NA|TRBV5-1|TRBJ2-5
TGCGCCAGCAGCTTACTGGCAACTCAAAAAGAGACCCAGTACTTC
CASSLLATQKETQYF
>TRBD1|15|NA|TRBV5-1|TRBJ2-3
TGCGCCAGCACCGCCCGAGGGGGCGCCACAGATACGCAGTATTTT
CASTARGGATDTQYF
>TRBD2|14|NA|TRBV18|TRBJ2-7
TGTGCCAGCTCAAAAACGGGAGGGCTTGTCGAGCAGTACTTC
CASSKTGGLVEQYF
>NA|14|NA|TRBV6-5|TRBJ1-1
TGTGCCAGCAGTTCCGGACATTTGAACACTGAAGCTTTCTTT
CASSSGHLNTEAFF
>NA|15|NA|TRBV5-1|TRBJ2-3
TGCGCCAGCAGCTTAATAATAGGATCTTGGGATACGCAGTATTTT
CASSLIIGSWDTQYF
>NA|11|NA|TRBV19|TRBJ1-2
TGTGCCAGTACCAACTACTATGGCTACACCTTC
CASTNYYGYTF
>NA|16|NA|TRBV2|TRBJ2-2
TGTGCCAGCAGTGAAGGGGGGGAGTGGAACACCGGGGAGCTGTTTTTT
CASSEGGEWNTGELFF
>NA|15|NA|TRBV5-1|TRBJ2-3
TGCGCCAGCAGCCCCTCTGTGGGGACTTCAGATACGCAGTATTTT
CASSPSVGTSDTQYF
>TRBD1|12|NA|TRBV30|TRBJ1-1
TGTGCCTGGGGACAGGGGGGCACTGAAGCTTTCTTT
CAWGQGGTEAFF
>TRBD2|13|NA|TRBV6-1|TRBJ2-7
TGTGCCAGCAGTTTAGCGGGATCCTACGAGCAGTACTTC
CASSLAGSYEQYF
>NA|14|NA|TRBV4-1|TRBJ1-2
TGCGCCAGCAGCCAAGACGGCGCAGTCGGCGGCTACACCTTC
CASSQDGAVGGYTF
>NA|15|few|TRBV6-5|TRBJ1-6
TGTGCCAGCAGTTACACGACGATTAATAATTCACCCCTCCACTTT
CASSYTTINNSPLHF
>TRBD1|15|NA|TRBV13|TRBJ1-3
TGTGCCAGCAGAGAGACAGGGCTCTCTGGAAACACCATATATTTT
CASRETGLSGNTIYF
>NA|14|NA|TRBV11-2|TRBJ2-7
TGTGCCAGCAGTCAGGCCCGAACTTACTACGAGCAGTACTTC
CASSQARTYYEQYF
>TRBD2|13|NA|TRBV6-5|TRBJ2-1
TGTGCCGCCGGGGGGGGGCACTACAATGAGCAGTTCTTC
CAAGGGHYNEQFF
>NA|14|NA|TRBV10-2|TRBJ2-2
TGCGCCAGCCGGGGGACAGCGAACACCGGGGAGCTGTTTTTT
CASRGTANTGELFF
>NA|14|medium-sized|TRBV5-1|TRBJ1-1
TGCGCCAGCAGCTTGACGGGGGGAAGCACTGAAGCTTTCTTT
CASSLTGGSTEAFF
>TRBD2|16|NA|TRBV5-6|TRBJ2-1
TGTGCCAGCATCGGGACTAGCGGGAGCTCCTACAATGAGCAGTTCTTC
CASIGTSGSSYNEQFF
>TRBD1|12|NA|TRBV7-2|TRBJ2-7
TGTGCCAGCAGCAATCGACAGGGGAGTAAGTACTTC
CASSNRQGSKYF
>TRBD1|13|NA|TRBV6-5|TRBJ1-1
TGTGCCAGCAGCTTACAGACAGGGAGAGGAGCTTTCTTT
CASSLQTGRGAFF
>NA|15|NA|TRBV19|TRBJ2-7
TGTGCCAGTAGTATCGGAGGGGTCGAGGGCTACGAGCAGTACTTC
CASSIGGVEGYEQYF
>TRBD2|11|NA|TRBV7-9|TRBJ2-1
TGTGCCAGCAGCATAGCGGGAGAGCGGTTCTTC
CASSIAGERFF
>NA|13|NA|TRBV6-6|TRBJ2-7
TGTGCCAGCAGCCGGGACTCCTTAGACGAGCAGTACTTC
CASSRDSLDEQYF
>NA|14|NA|TRBV5-6|TRBJ2-7
TGTGCCAGCAGCTTGGATGCAGTCTCCTACGAGCAGTACTTC
CASSLDAVSYEQYF
>NA|14|NA|TRBV29-1|TRBJ2-2
TGCAGCGTTCCCTCGGTAGCGAGAATCGGGGAGCTGTTTTTT
CSVPSVARIGELFF
>TRBD1|14|NA|TRBV7-9|TRBJ2-7
TGTGCCAGCAGCTTAGGGGGACAGGGGGGCGAGCAGTACTTC
CASSLGGQGGEQYF